The entry below gives a single T cell receptor beta chain sequence along with its context. Antigen unknown. The sample originates from a study of shared clonotypes between healthy human individuals. Regarding the study as a whole: Around 5% of naive CD4 clonotypes were common to several donors. Generally, naive subsets came out with larger estimated richness than memory subsets.

Several immunoSEQ plates held equal portions of the genomic DNA taken from each subset. Produced via immunoSEQ multiplex PCR; TCRdb's table is partial and in-frame only. The sample includes about 110,000 clones, roughly 66% of them seen just once. V was clipped by 3 bases and J by 1 base, with 0 bases between them. CDR1 is LNHNV and CDR2 is YYDKDF in the germline V gene (reference sequence). The CDR3 is 11 amino acids. What was sequenced was memory CD8+ T cells sorted from blood. The subset is: CD45RO+ cells pooled with CCR7-negative TemRA cells. The chain employs TRBV15 and TRBJ1-2, with no clear D. The origin of this receptor is a woman in her 30s in good health. CDR3 bases: TGTGCCACCAGCAGTAACTATGGCTACACCTTC. This codes for CATSSNYGYTF.